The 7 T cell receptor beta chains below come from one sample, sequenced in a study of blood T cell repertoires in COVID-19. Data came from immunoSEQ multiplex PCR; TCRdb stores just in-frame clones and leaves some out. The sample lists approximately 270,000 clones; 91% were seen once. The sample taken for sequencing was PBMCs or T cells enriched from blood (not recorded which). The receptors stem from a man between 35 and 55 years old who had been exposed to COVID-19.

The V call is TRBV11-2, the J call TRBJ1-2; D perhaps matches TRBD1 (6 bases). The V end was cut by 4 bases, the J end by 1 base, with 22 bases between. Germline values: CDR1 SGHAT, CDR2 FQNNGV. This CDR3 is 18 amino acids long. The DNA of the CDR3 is TGTGCCAGCAGCTCCATATCCAGACGACAGGACGGTAACTATGGCTACACCTTC. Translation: CASSSISRRQDGNYGYTF.

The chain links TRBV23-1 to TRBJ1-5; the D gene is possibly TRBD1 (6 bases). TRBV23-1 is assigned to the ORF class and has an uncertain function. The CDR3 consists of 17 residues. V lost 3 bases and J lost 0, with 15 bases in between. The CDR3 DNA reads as TGCGCCAGCAGTCAGTCGCCTAGGGGGATTAGCAATCAGCCCCAGCATTTT. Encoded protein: CASSQSPRGISNQPQHF.

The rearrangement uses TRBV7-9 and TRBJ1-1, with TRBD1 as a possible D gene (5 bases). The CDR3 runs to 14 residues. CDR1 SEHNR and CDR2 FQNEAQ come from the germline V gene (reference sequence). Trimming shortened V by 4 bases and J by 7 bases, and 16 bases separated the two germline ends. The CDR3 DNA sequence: TGTGCCAGCAGCTCCCAGACAGATAGCAGTGAAGCTTTCTTT. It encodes CASSSQTDSSEAFF.

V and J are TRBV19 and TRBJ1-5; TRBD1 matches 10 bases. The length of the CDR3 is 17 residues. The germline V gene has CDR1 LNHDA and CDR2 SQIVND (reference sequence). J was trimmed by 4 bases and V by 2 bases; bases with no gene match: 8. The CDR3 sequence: CASSISLRDRGNQPQHF. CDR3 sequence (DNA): TGTGCCAGTAGTATAAGCCTCCGGGACAGGGGAAATCAGCCCCAGCATTTT.

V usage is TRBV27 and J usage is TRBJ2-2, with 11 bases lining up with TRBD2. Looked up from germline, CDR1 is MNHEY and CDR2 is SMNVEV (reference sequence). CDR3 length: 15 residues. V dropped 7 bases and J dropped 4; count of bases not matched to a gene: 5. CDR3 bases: TGTGCCAGCACTCCTACTAGCGGGGGCACCGGGGAGCTGTTTTTT. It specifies CASTPTSGGTGELFF.

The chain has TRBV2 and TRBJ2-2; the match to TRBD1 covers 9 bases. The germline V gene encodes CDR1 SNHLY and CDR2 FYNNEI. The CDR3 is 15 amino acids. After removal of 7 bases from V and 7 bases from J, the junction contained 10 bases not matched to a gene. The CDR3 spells CASNTGTGSGGELFF. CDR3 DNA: TGTGCCAGCAACACCGGGACAGGGTCGGGCGGGGAGCTGTTTTTT.

The CDR3 reads CASSRGQGIQPQHF. The CDR3 region has the DNA TGTGCCAGCTCGCGGGGACAGGGGATTCAGCCCCAGCATTTT. The V gene is TRBV18, the J gene TRBJ1-5, with 10 bases fitting TRBD1. V trimming: 6 bases; J trimming: 6 bases; junction bases outside the gene matches: 5. The CDR3 consists of 14 residues. Germline CDR1 KGHSH, CDR2 LQKENI.